The present T cell receptor beta chain was sequenced within a study of molecular identifiers for immune sequencing clone quantification. Study-level points and caveats: In CMV-specific effectors, clones above 20 copies held over 97% of molecules; naive, under 1%. Detectable among one million naive cells, according to reports, was Jurkat TCR RNA spiked in from one cell.

TCRdb recomputed calls from the PCR reads with MiXCR, one row per CDR3 protein. The data show tens of thousands of distinct CDR3 sequences, less than 20% seen once. Germline CDR1 is SEHNR and CDR2 is FQNEAQ (reference sequence). The CDR3 runs 12 residues. The V end lost 5 bases, the J end lost 3 bases, and 7 bases lay between the germline ends. This clonotype was counted at least ten times. What it recognizes is unknown. The receptor comes from a human donor in good health. Some libraries in this study had Jurkat cell RNA spiked in. This rearrangement joins TRBV7-9 to TRBJ1-1, with no clear D. The material sequenced was naive CD8+ T cells from blood, with Jurkat cell RNA spiked in. As for subset: FACS-sorted CD8+CD4-CCR7+CD45RA+ naive T cells. The CDR3 nucleotides read TGTGCCAGCAGCCAGACCGACACTGAAGCTTTCTTT. It codes for CASSQTDTEAFF.